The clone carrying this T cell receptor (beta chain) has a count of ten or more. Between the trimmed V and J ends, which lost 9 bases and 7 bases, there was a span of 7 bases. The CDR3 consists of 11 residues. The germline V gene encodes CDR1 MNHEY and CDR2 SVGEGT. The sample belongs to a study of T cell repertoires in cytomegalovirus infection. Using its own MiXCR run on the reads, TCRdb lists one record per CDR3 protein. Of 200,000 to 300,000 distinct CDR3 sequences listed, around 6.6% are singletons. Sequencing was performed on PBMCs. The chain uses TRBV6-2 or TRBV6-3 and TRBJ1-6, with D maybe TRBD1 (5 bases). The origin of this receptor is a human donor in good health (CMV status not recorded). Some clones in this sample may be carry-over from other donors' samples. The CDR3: CASRQNSPLHF. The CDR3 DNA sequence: TGTGCCAGTCGACAGAATTCACCCCTCCACTTT.